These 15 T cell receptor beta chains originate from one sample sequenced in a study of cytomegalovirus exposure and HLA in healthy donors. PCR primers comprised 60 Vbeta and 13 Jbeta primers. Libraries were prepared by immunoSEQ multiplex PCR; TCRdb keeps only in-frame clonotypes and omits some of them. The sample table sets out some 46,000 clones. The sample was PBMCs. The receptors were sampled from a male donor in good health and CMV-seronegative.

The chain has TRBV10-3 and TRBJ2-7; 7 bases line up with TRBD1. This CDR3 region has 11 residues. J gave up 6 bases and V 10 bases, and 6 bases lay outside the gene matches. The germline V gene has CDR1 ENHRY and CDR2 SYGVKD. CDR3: CATGQTGEQYF. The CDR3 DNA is TGTGCCACGGGACAGACGGGCGAGCAGTACTTC.

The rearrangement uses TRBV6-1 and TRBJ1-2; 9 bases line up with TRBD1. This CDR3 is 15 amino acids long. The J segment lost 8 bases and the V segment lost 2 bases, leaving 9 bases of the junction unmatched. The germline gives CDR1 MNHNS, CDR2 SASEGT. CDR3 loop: CASSEPGQGNRGYTF. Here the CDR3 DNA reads TGTGCCAGCAGTGAACCGGGACAGGGAAATCGGGGCTACACCTTC.

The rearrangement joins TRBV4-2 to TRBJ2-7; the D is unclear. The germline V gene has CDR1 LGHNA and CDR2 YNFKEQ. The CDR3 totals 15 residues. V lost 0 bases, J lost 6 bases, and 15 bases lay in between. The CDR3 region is CASSQEFFGSSEQYF. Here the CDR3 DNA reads TGTGCCAGCAGCCAAGAGTTCTTCGGGTCATCCGAGCAGTACTTC.

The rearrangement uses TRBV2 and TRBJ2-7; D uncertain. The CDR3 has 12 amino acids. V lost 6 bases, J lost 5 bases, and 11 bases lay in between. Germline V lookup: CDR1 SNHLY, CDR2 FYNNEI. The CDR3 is CASRADGHEQYF. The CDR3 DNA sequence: TGTGCCAGCAGGGCGGATGGTCACGAGCAGTACTTC.

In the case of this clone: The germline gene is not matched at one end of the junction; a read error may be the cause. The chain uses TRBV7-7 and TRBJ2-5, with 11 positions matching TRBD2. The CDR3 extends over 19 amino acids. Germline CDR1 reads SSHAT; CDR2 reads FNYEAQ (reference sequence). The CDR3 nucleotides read TGTGCTAGCAGCCTGTCGTACTTTGGGACTAGCGGTGGCTGGGAGACCCAGTACTTC. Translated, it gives CASSLSYFGTSGGWETQYF.

CDR3 nucleotide sequence: TGCGCCAGCAGCCAATCGAGGGAGGGACGGGGGATTTACGAGCAGTACTTC. Translating gives CASSQSREGRGIYEQYF. V and J are TRBV4-1 and TRBJ2-7, with 7 bases fitting TRBD2. This CDR3 region has 17 residues. After removal of 2 bases from V and 4 bases from J, the junction contained 14 bases not matched to a gene. Germline V lookup: CDR1 MGHRA, CDR2 YSYEKL.

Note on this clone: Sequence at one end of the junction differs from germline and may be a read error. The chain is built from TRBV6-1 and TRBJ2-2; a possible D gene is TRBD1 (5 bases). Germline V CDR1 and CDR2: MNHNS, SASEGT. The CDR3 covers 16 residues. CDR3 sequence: CASSEGARRNTGELFF. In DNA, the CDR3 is TGTGCCAGCAGCGAAGGGGCCAGAAGGAACACCGGGGAGCTGTTTTTT.

As DNA, the CDR3 is TGTGCCAGCAGCCTAGCGGGTTCCTACAATGAGCAGTTCTTC. As protein: CASSLAGSYNEQFF. The V call is TRBV11-3, the J call TRBJ2-1; the match to TRBD2 covers 8 bases. The CDR3 has 14 residues. Per the germline V gene, CDR1 is SGHNT and CDR2 is YENEEA. The junction had 1 base not matched to a gene; V was cut back by 5 bases and J by 1 base. The variable domain in full, completed from reference TRBV11-3 and TRBJ2-1, reads EAGVVQSPRYKIIEKKQPVAFWCNPISGHNTLYWYLQNLGQGPELLIRYENEEAVDDSQLPKDRFSAERLKGVDSTLKIQPAELGDSAVYLCASSLAGSYNEQFFGPGTRLTVL.

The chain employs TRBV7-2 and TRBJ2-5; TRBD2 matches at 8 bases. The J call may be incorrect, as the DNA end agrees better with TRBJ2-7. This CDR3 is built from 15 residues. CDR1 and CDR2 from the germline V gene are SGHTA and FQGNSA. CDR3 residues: CASSPPAGGSYEQYF. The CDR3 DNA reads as TGTGCCAGCAGCCCTCCGGCGGGAGGTTCCTACGAGCAGTACTTC.

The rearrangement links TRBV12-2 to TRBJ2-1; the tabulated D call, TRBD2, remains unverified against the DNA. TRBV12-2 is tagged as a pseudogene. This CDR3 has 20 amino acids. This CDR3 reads CASRLGIPTSGSDLGNEQFF. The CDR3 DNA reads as TGTGCAAGTCGCTTAGGTATCCCGACTAGCGGGAGTGACCTGGGGAATGAGCAGTTCTTC.

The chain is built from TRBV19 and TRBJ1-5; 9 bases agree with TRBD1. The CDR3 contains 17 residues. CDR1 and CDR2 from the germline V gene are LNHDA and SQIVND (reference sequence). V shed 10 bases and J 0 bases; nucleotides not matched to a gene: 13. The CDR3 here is CATSPGQGGDSNQPQHF. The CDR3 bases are TGTGCCACCTCTCCGGGACAGGGAGGCGATAGCAATCAGCCCCAGCATTTT.

The chain's CDR3 is CASRGGSDRRSNQPQHF. DNA for the CDR3: TGTGCCAGCAGGGGGGGTTCTGACAGACGGAGCAATCAGCCCCAGCATTTT. The gene calls are TRBV7-8 and TRBJ1-5; TRBD1 might be the D (5 bases). Trimming removed 6 bases from V and 1 base from J, with 19 bases in between. The CDR3 is made up of 17 amino acids. Germline V gene lookup returns CDR1 SGHVS and CDR2 FQNEAQ.

Here the CDR3 reads CASSSGQDLLGEQYF. In nucleotides, the CDR3 is TGTGCCAGCAGCTCAGGACAGGACCTGTTGGGCGAGCAGTACTTC. The V call is TRBV7-9, the J call TRBJ2-5, with 7 bases that match TRBD1. The better agreement between TRBJ2-7 and the DNA end casts doubt on the J call. The CDR3 spans 15 residues. Germline values: CDR1 SEHNR, CDR2 FQNEAQ (reference sequence).

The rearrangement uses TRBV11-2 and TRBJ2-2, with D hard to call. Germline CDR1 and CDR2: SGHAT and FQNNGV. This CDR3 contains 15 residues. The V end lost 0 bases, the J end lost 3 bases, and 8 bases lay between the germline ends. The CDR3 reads CASSLESLYTGELFF. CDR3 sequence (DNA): TGTGCCAGCAGCTTAGAGTCGTTGTACACCGGGGAGCTGTTTTTT.

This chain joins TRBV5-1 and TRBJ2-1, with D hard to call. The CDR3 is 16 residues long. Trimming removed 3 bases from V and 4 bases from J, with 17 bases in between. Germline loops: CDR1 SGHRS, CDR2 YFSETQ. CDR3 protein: CASSSRVRDLYNEQFF. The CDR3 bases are TGCGCCAGCAGCTCCCGAGTGCGCGACTTATACAATGAGCAGTTCTTC.